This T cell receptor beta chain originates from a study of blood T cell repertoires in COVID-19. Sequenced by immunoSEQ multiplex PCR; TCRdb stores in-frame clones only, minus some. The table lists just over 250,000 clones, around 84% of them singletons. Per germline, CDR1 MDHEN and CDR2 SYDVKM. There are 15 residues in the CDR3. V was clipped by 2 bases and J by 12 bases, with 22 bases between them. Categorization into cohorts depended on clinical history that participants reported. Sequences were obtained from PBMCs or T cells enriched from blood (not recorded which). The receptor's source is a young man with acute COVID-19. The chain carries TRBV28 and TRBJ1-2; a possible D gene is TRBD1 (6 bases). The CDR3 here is CASSLSAGAAPGDTF. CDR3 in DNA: TGTGCCAGCAGTTTAAGCGCAGGGGCAGCCCCGGGCGACACCTTC.